A selection of T cell receptor beta chains follows, all from one sample in a study of cytomegalovirus exposure and HLA in healthy donors. Only in-frame clones appear in the TCRdb table, and some are missing; sequencing was by immunoSEQ multiplex PCR. The data contain some 110,000 clones, roughly 88% of them singletons. The sample comprised PBMCs. These receptors all stem from a man between 18 and 35 years old in good health and CMV-seronegative. Both conserved end residues are part of each CDR3. The order of the fields is clone size, V gene, D gene, J gene, CDR3 protein, CDR3 DNA. D genes are given only for firm matches. Clone sizes are given selectively: once, few, many, or a class where the clone is expanded.

>NA|TRBV28|NA|TRBJ1-3
CASSQIGVSGNTIYF
TGTGCCAGCAGTCAAATCGGGGTTTCCGGAAACACCATATATTTT
>NA|TRBV6-5|TRBD1|TRBJ1-1
CASSNPTGDEAFF
TGTGCCAGCAGTAACCCGACAGGGGACGAAGCTTTCTTT
>NA|TRBV28|NA|TRBJ1-5
CASKVEGFKPQHF
TGTGCCAGCAAGGTGGAGGGTTTCAAGCCCCAGCATTTT
>NA|TRBV5-1|TRBD1|TRBJ1-3
CASSMDQTGFGNTIYF
TGCGCCAGCAGCATGGACCAGACAGGGTTTGGAAACACCATATATTTT
>NA|TRBV19|NA|TRBJ2-7
CASSRGPNSYEQYF
TGTGCCAGTAGCAGGGGCCCAAACTCCTACGAGCAGTACTTC
>NA|TRBV28|TRBD1|TRBJ2-7
CATRRTGQGSYEQYF
TGTGCCACCCGCAGAACGGGACAGGGGTCCTACGAGCAGTACTTC
>NA|TRBV5-1|NA|TRBJ1-5
CASSPDLNQPQHF
TGCGCCAGCAGCCCTGATCTAAATCAGCCCCAGCATTTT
>NA|TRBV28|TRBD1|TRBJ2-7
CASREVGTGYFHEQYF
TGTGCCAGCAGGGAGGTGGGGACAGGGTATTTCCACGAGCAGTACTTC
>few|TRBV7-2|TRBD2|TRBJ2-7
CASSYGLAGAGEQYF
TGTGCCAGCAGCTACGGACTAGCGGGAGCTGGCGAGCAGTACTTC
>few|TRBV28|TRBD1|TRBJ2-7
CAAKRTGTYEQYF
TGTGCCGCCAAACGGACAGGGACCTACGAGCAGTACTTC
>NA|TRBV10-3|NA|TRBJ2-5
CAISESIGVGETQYF
TGTGCCATCAGTGAGTCGATCGGGGTAGGGGAGACCCAGTACTTC
>NA|TRBV9|TRBD2|TRBJ2-7
CASSAGTSGDYEQYF
TGTGCCAGCAGCGCGGGGACTAGCGGGGACTACGAGCAGTACTTC
>NA|TRBV11-2|TRBD2|TRBJ2-3
CASSSRTSGRGRTDTQYF
TGTGCCAGCAGCTCTCGGACTAGCGGGAGGGGTCGCACAGATACGCAGTATTTT
>NA|TRBV7-8|TRBD2|TRBJ2-7
CASSLRGAYEQYF
TGTGCCAGCAGCTTACGGGGGGCCTACGAGCAGTACTTC
>NA|TRBV7-6|TRBD2|TRBJ2-5
CASSLGRGGGRAGETQYF
TGTGCCAGCAGCTTAGGACGGGGAGGCGGGAGGGCCGGAGAGACCCAGTACTTC
>NA|TRBV18|NA|TRBJ1-1
CASSPQGWTEAFF
TGTGCCAGCTCACCTCAGGGGTGGACTGAAGCTTTCTTT
>NA|TRBV4-1|TRBD1|TRBJ2-1
CASSQGQGKDNEQFF
TGCGCCAGCAGCCAAGGACAGGGGAAGGACAATGAGCAGTTCTTC
>NA|TRBV7-8|NA|TRBJ1-1
CASSRLRTAEAFF
TGTGCCAGCAGCCGACTCCGGACAGCTGAAGCTTTCTTT
>NA|TRBV28|NA|TRBJ2-3
CASSFAGAAGDTQYF
TGTGCCAGCAGTTTTGCGGGGGCTGCCGGAGATACGCAGTATTTT
>NA|TRBV2|NA|TRBJ1-2
CASSEIDNNYGYTF
TGTGCCAGCAGTGAGATTGACAATAACTATGGCTACACCTTC
>NA|TRBV27|TRBD2|TRBJ2-2
CASSLLSPGTSGGTTNTGELFF
TGTGCCAGCAGTTTACTATCCCCCGGGACTAGCGGGGGGACCACGAACACCGGGGAGCTGTTTTTT
>NA|TRBV10-3|NA|TRBJ1-1
CAISRTGQNTEAFF
TGTGCCATCAGCAGGACGGGACAGAACACTGAAGCTTTCTTT
>NA|TRBV5-6|TRBD2|TRBJ2-1
CASSALAGAGNEQFF
TGTGCCAGCAGCGCACTAGCGGGAGCCGGCAATGAGCAGTTCTTC
>NA|TRBV5-4|NA|TRBJ2-1
CASSSTGSYNEQFF
TGTGCCAGCAGTTCGACAGGCTCCTACAATGAGCAGTTCTTC
>NA|TRBV12-5|TRBD1|TRBJ2-2
CASGPGSTGTGELFF
TGTGCTAGTGGTCCCGGGTCGACAGGGACCGGGGAGCTGTTTTTT
>NA|TRBV25-1|NA|TRBJ1-2
CASSEFPRDGYTF
TGTGCCAGCAGTGAATTCCCACGCGATGGCTACACCTTC
>NA|TRBV9|TRBD2|TRBJ2-3
CASSVGSGTTDTQYF
TGTGCCAGCAGCGTTGGTAGCGGGACCACAGATACGCAGTATTTT
>NA|TRBV13|TRBD2|TRBJ2-1
CASTLALAYNEQFF
TGTGCCAGCACACTAGCGCTCGCCTACAATGAGCAGTTCTTC
>NA|TRBV7-9|NA|TRBJ1-3
CASSTLQRRNTIYF
TGTGCCAGCAGCACACTCCAGAGGCGCAACACCATATATTTT
>NA|TRBV7-9|TRBD1|TRBJ1-2
CASSLTPGTGGPLVGYTF
TGTGCCAGCAGCTTAACACCCGGGACAGGGGGGCCTTTGGTTGGCTACACCTTC
>NA|TRBV28|TRBD1|TRBJ1-1
CASSPRTGRHEAFF
TGTGCCAGCAGTCCACGGACAGGCCGGCATGAAGCTTTCTTT
>NA|TRBV7-2|NA|TRBJ2-1
CASSLGEDHEQFF
TGTGCCAGCAGCTTAGGGGAGGACCATGAGCAGTTCTTC
>NA|TRBV4-1|NA|TRBJ2-7
CASSQDYWGRYEQYF
TGCGCCAGCAGCCAAGATTATTGGGGGCGGTACGAGCAGTACTTC
>NA|TRBV4-3|NA|TRBJ2-5
CASSQDTTGIGETQYF
TGCGCCAGCAGCCAAGATACCACAGGGATTGGAGAGACCCAGTACTTC
>NA|TRBV29-1|NA|TRBJ1-2
CSVERGPEEGYTF
TGCAGCGTTGAACGGGGTCCCGAAGAAGGCTACACCTTC
>few|TRBV30|NA|TRBJ1-2
CAWIRDSYGYTF
TGTGCCTGGATACGCGACAGTTATGGCTACACCTTC
>NA|TRBV9|NA|TRBJ1-2
CASSVYERGYGYTF
TGTGCCAGCAGCGTATATGAAAGGGGCTATGGCTACACCTTC
>NA|TRBV6-5|NA|TRBJ2-5
CASSYNSQETQYF
TGTGCCAGCAGTTACAACAGCCAAGAGACCCAGTACTTC
>NA|TRBV6-5|NA|TRBJ1-2
CASRERGAVYGYTF
TGTGCCAGCAGGGAAAGGGGTGCGGTGTATGGCTACACCTTC
>NA|TRBV15|NA|TRBJ2-1
CATSREFAPGSYNEQFF
TGTGCCACCAGCAGAGAATTTGCGCCCGGCTCCTACAATGAGCAGTTCTTC
>NA|TRBV18|NA|TRBJ2-5
CASSPTIQGRETQYF
TGTGCCAGCTCACCGACCATACAGGGCAGGGAGACCCAGTACTTC
>NA|TRBV7-2|TRBD1|TRBJ1-3
CASSLTPAGGFIGNTIYF
TGTGCCAGCAGCTTAACCCCGGCAGGGGGCTTTATCGGAAACACCATATATTTT
>NA|TRBV27|NA|TRBJ2-1
CASSPAGGAGSLYQFF
TGTGCCAGCAGTCCAGCCGGGGGAGCGGGCTCCTTATATCAGTTCTTC
>NA|TRBV7-2|NA|TRBJ1-6
CASSLNTANSPLHF
TGTGCCAGCAGCTTAAACACAGCTAATTCACCCCTCCACTTT
>NA|TRBV6-1|TRBD1|TRBJ1-1
CASRTPGQALTEAFF
TGTGCCAGCAGGACCCCGGGACAGGCTCTCACTGAAGCTTTCTTT
>NA|TRBV7-2|TRBD1|TRBJ1-2
CASSVRQGNSGYTF
TGTGCCAGCAGCGTCCGACAGGGGAACAGTGGCTACACCTTC
>NA|TRBV11-2|NA|TRBJ2-3
CASSARGGLGDTQYF
TGTGCCAGCAGCGCCCGTGGGGGACTCGGCGATACGCAGTATTTT
>NA|TRBV13|TRBD1|TRBJ1-4
CASSMTGQEKLFF
TGTGCCAGCAGCATGACGGGACAGGAAAAACTGTTTTTT
>NA|TRBV21-1|NA|TRBJ1-3
CASSHRHLSGNTIYF
TGTGCCAGCAGCCACAGACACCTCTCTGGAAACACCATATATTTT
>NA|TRBV29-1|TRBD2|TRBJ2-1
CSVGASGGYNEQFF
TGCAGCGTTGGGGCTAGCGGGGGTTACAATGAGCAGTTCTTC
>NA|TRBV29-1|TRBD1|TRBJ1-6
CSVLTGGNSPLHF
TGCAGCGTTCTAACAGGGGGCAATTCACCCCTCCACTTT
>NA|TRBV6-6|NA|TRBJ2-1
CASMADSNEQFF
TGTGCCAGCATGGCCGACAGCAATGAGCAGTTCTTC
>NA|TRBV19|NA|TRBJ1-3
CASTTPGVFAGNTIYF
TGTGCCAGTACCACTCCGGGGGTTTTTGCTGGAAACACCATATATTTT
>NA|TRBV28|TRBD1|TRBJ1-5
CASRRSQGTVQPQHF
TGTGCCAGCAGACGATCACAGGGGACGGTTCAGCCCCAGCATTTT
>NA|TRBV29-1|NA|TRBJ2-7
CSVENTRESYEQYF
TGCAGCGTCGAAAACACACGGGAATCCTACGAGCAGTACTTC
>NA|TRBV30|NA|TRBJ2-7
CAWGESSSYEQYF
TGTGCCTGGGGTGAGTCGAGCTCCTACGAGCAGTACTTC
>NA|TRBV30|TRBD1|TRBJ1-1
CAWTRDRVEEAFF
TGTGCCTGGACCCGCGACAGGGTCGAAGAAGCTTTCTTT
>once|TRBV7-9|TRBD1|TRBJ2-1
CASSVTGPRLATSYNEQFF
TGTGCCAGCAGCGTGACAGGGCCCAGATTAGCTACATCCTACAATGAGCAGTTCTTC
>NA|TRBV13|NA|TRBJ1-2
CASSLVGRLNYGYTF
TGTGCCAGCAGCTTAGTGGGTAGACTCAACTATGGCTACACCTTC